Given below is one TCR beta chain in context. This clone was seen just once. Its recognized antigen is unknown. Qualities for individual bases were not recorded, and no much larger clone is one base off. This sample was taken from a study of blood T cell repertoires in COVID-19 (TCRdb year 2020). Context from the whole study: Samples covering the acute and convalescent phases of COVID-19 were provided by collaborators in the United States, Italy and Spain. The material from the prospective study consisted of cDNA or gDNA derived from T cells, B-cell-depleted T cells, or PBMCs. The dataset comprised deeply sampled blood TCRbeta repertoires from subjects exposed to, actively infected with, or recovered from COVID-19. The repertoires were released in a freely available public database meant as a resource for research on the immune response to SARS-CoV-2. The samples were drawn from the first 160 participants of the ongoing ImmuneRACE study and from some 1,300 subjects provided by 6 global collaborators. The sample metadata nearly always contained a de-identified subject ID, COVID-19 status, age in years and sex. Where available, HLA class I and class II types were obtained from metadata supplied by the sample provider rather than from assay-based typing. What the study reported, not specific to this receptor: Clinical and demographic metadata were provided uncurated, with the amount varying by source and participant.

Clipping removes 0 bases from V and 8 bases from J, with 8 as the unmatched junction base count. The germline V gene specifies SGHRS as CDR1 and YFSETQ as CDR2. The CDR3 holds 15 amino acids from the cysteine to the phenylalanine. Only CDR3 DNA is held: 45 bases, read in frame from base 1. TCRbeta CDR3 regions were amplified from genomic DNA by means of the immunoSEQ Assay, a bias-controlled multiplex PCR. For the original study's pipeline: The number of nucleated cells in each sample was estimated from the amplification of reference gene primers within the assay. Sequence reads were collapsed and filtered to measure the absolute abundance of every unique TCRbeta CDR3 rearrangement. For each sample, productive Simpson clonality was calculated as the square root of Simpson's diversity index across productive rearrangements. Imported from immuneACCESS, the table was reduced by TCRdb to in-frame sequences with V and J called. These copies leave out some clones; in studies compared against another copy, an unresolved V gene accounts for under half, and the cause of the remainder is not known. V and J calls and clone size are copied from that table; D and trimming were computed from the DNA. The sample profile shows around 450,000 clones; less than 95% of them were found once. Jointly, the top ten make up under 0.7% of the sample.

In the prospective study, participants were 18 to 89 years old, resided in 24 geographic areas of the United States, and were enrolled through a virtual design. Cohort assignment in the prospective study relied on participant-reported clinical history from a screening survey and a study questionnaire. Recovered participants in ImmuneRACE Cohort 3 were defined by two consecutive negative NP/OP PCR tests, clearance by a healthcare professional, or resolution of symptoms. In the prospective study, whole blood, serum and a nasopharyngeal or oropharyngeal swab were collected from each participant by mobile phlebotomists. Prospective study participants could optionally give additional blood draws and questionnaires over an approximately 2-month period. Before DNA extraction, blood samples from the prospective study were shipped at room temperature or frozen.

Sequencing was performed on PBMCs or T cells enriched from blood (not recorded which). The chain is made from TRBV5-1 and TRBJ2-1; TRBD2 lines up with 7 middle nucleotides. The TCR sequence derives from a man aged 18 to 29 who had recovered from COVID-19. The sequence in DNA is TGCGCCAGCAGCTTGGCCGCGGGAGTGTGGGATGAGCAGTTCTTC. Translated, this is CASSLAAGVWDEQFF.